This entry concerns a single T cell receptor (beta chain). As yet, its antigen is unknown. 60 Vbeta and 13 Jbeta primers were used in PCR. The data were produced by immunoSEQ multiplex PCR, yet TCRdb's version contains in-frame clones alone and is incomplete. Of 170,000 or so clones in the sample, approximately 80% were seen once. The data were taken from a study of cytomegalovirus exposure and HLA in healthy donors. Study results and limitations: A later analysis reportedly found that, within productive TCRs, an Asian-associated ancestry cluster had fewer N-insertions than the mean observed across the approximately 700 donors. Links to common viral pathogens appeared, in a later analysis, for several of the most significant clusters. In a later analysis, most CMV-associated TCR beta chains appeared HLA-restricted.

The receptor comes from a young woman in good health and CMV-seronegative. Sample: PBMCs.

The CDR3 DNA sequence: TGTGCCAGTAGTCCCTACAGGGGGCAAGAGACCCAGTACTTC. Its translation: CASSPYRGQETQYF. The V call is TRBV19, the J call TRBJ2-5; 8 positions match TRBD1. CDR3 size: 14 residues. V trimming: 5 bases; J trimming: 2 bases; junction bases outside the gene matches: 4. Germline V gives CDR1 LNHDA, CDR2 SQIVND (reference sequence). The full variable domain, rest sourced from reference TRBV19 and TRBJ2-5, is DGGITQSPKYLFRKEGQNVTLSCEQNLNHDAMYWYRQDPGQGLRLIYYSQIVNDFQKGDIAEGYSVSREKKESFPLTVTSAQKNPTAFYLCASSPYRGQETQYFGPGTRLLVL.